This T cell receptor beta chain was captured by sequencing in a study of blood T cell repertoires in COVID-19. The wider study: Sample material is recorded as cDNA or gDNA derived from T cells, B-cell-depleted T cells, or PBMCs.

Enrollees, about 18 to 89 years old, lived in about two dozen US areas. Participant-reported clinical history was the basis for cohort assignment. Authors' data handling: By means of reference gene primer amplification, nucleated cell counts were estimated. Using immunoSEQ multiplex PCR, the repertoire was profiled, and TCRdb retains in-frame clones only, with some absent. The V and J calls and clone size were taken over from that table, and D and trimming were inferred from the DNA. The table records some 300,000 clones, 88% of them present only once. CDR3 length: 16 amino acids. Germline loops: CDR1 SEHNR, CDR2 FQNEAQ (reference sequence). V dropped 4 bases and J dropped 0 bases, with 12 bases sitting between them.

This TCR came from a woman aged 30 to 39 who had recovered from COVID-19. Sequenced material: PBMCs or T cells enriched from blood (not recorded which). This chain links TRBV7-9 with TRBJ1-4, with D tentatively TRBD1 (5 bases). As DNA, the CDR3 is TGTGCCAGCAGCTCCCCAGGGATTTCAACTAATGAAAAACTGTTTTTT. This translates into CASSSPGISTNEKLFF. Combining the CDR3 with reference TRBV7-9 and TRBJ1-4 gives the whole variable domain DTGVSQNPRHKITKRGQNVTFRCDPISEHNRLYWYRQTLGQGPEFLTYFQNEAQLEKSRLLSDRFSAERPKGSFSTLEIQRTEQGDSAMYLCASSSPGISTNEKLFFGSGTQLSVL.